One sample yielded the 3 T cell receptor beta chains listed below, sequenced in a study of shared clonotypes between healthy human individuals. Naive CD8 cells were CD45RO-negative, positively selected for CCR7, excluding terminally differentiated effector memory CD45RA+ cells. Sequenced by immunoSEQ multiplex PCR; TCRdb stores in-frame clones only, minus some. The sample carries 2 million or so clones, less than 95% recorded once. Sequencing was done on a sample of naive CD8+ T cells sorted from blood. The receptors here all came from a man aged 18 to 30 in good health.

The chain has TRBV7-9 and TRBJ1-2; tentative D call: TRBD1 (5 bases). Germline V gene sequence: CDR1 SEHNR, CDR2 FQNEAQ (reference sequence). The CDR3 has 17 amino acids. V lost 1 base and J lost 4, with 19 bases in between. CDR3 bases: TGTGCCAGCAGCTTAGGAGACGTCTGGGACCTGAGCTATGGCTACACCTTC. Translation gives CASSLGDVWDLSYGYTF.

Turning to this clone: The identical CDR3 is also encoded by other nucleotide sequences in the sample. The chain recombines TRBV7-6 with TRBJ2-7; D gene uncertain. Germline CDR1 SGHVS, CDR2 FNYEAQ. This CDR3 has 13 amino acids. V dropped 0 bases and J dropped 4 bases, with 7 bases sitting between them. The CDR3 DNA sequence: TGTGCCAGCAGCTTAGCGGAGAGATACGAGCAGTACTTC. Amino acids: CASSLAERYEQYF.

The chain combines TRBV28 with TRBJ2-5; TRBD1 is a possible D gene (6 bases). Germline CDR1 reads MDHEN; CDR2 reads SYDVKM. V was trimmed by 3 bases and J by 9 bases, leaving 14 bases between them. This CDR3 spans 13 amino acids. CDR3 sequence: CASSFISGESQYF. In DNA form, the CDR3 reads TGTGCCAGCAGTTTCATCTCAGGGGAGTCCCAGTACTTC.